The entry that follows covers one T cell receptor (beta chain) sequence. This specimen comes from a study of blood T cell repertoires in COVID-19. About the research overall: Italy, Spain and the United States were the sources of the convalescent and acute COVID-19 samples.

Assay used: immunoSEQ multiplex PCR; TCRdb lists only in-frame clones, some missing. The sample includes under 55,000 clones, roughly 90% of them seen just once. V trimming: 8 bases; J trimming: 4 bases; junction bases outside the gene matches: 8. The CDR3 has 16 amino acids. CDR1 and CDR2 from the germline V gene are SNHLY and FYNNEI. The source of this sequence is an elderly woman with active COVID-19. The sample taken for sequencing was peripheral blood. V gene TRBV2 combines with J gene TRBJ2-6, with TRBD1 matching 10 bases. The DNA for the CDR3 is TGTGCCAGCCAAAGGGACAGGGGCACGGGGGCCAACGTCCTGACTTTC. Translated: CASQRDRGTGANVLTF.